This record covers a single T cell receptor beta chain. These data are taken from a study of shared T cell receptors in the human thymus. The table came from immunoSEQ multiplex PCR; TCRdb's copy has only in-frame clones and leaves some out. This table has under 450,000 clones, 95% appearing once. Germline-derived CDR1 and CDR2 are GTSNPN and SVGIG (reference sequence). J gave up 5 bases and V 2 bases, and 11 bases lay outside the gene matches. The CDR3 contains 17 residues. What was sequenced was thymocytes. This sequence joins TRBV30 and TRBJ2-2; TRBD2 matches at 10 bases. The receptor comes from a human donor. CDR3: CAWSPTQSGRGTGELFF. The CDR3 coding sequence is TGTGCCTGGAGTCCCACCCAGAGCGGGAGGGGGACCGGGGAGCTGTTTTTT.